Below, 8 T cell receptor beta chains from the same sample are listed, as sequenced in a study of cytomegalovirus exposure and HLA in healthy donors (dated by TCRdb to the late 2010s). Library method: the immunoSEQ multiplex PCR assay. TCRdb limited this immuneACCESS table to in-frame rearrangements with V and J called. A share of clones is missing; checked studies link under half to unresolved V genes, and the rest is unexplained. The sample records 80,000 to 100,000 clones, about 88% of which are singletons. Under 6.5% of the sample comes from the top ten. What was sequenced was PBMCs. These receptors all stem from a young man in good health and CMV-seropositive.

CDR3 residues: CASSWTGTGDGTDTQYF. CDR3 in DNA: TGTGCCAGCAGCTGGACCGGGACAGGGGACGGCACAGATACGCAGTATTTT. V and J are TRBV9 and TRBJ2-3; the match to TRBD1 covers 10 bases. Losses at the gene ends were 4 bases for V and 1 base for J; bases not matched to a gene: 9. Germline loops: CDR1 SGDLS, CDR2 YYNGEE. This CDR3 has 17 residues.

This chain links TRBV15 with TRBJ1-4, with D hard to call. Germline-derived CDR1 and CDR2 are LNHNV and YYDKDF (reference sequence). V shed 0 bases and J shed 3 bases, with 8 bases lying between them. The CDR3 runs 15 residues. The CDR3 loop is CATSRDGRANEKLFF. The DNA of the CDR3 is TGTGCCACCAGCAGAGATGGGAGGGCTAATGAAAAACTGTTTTTT.

This clone has just a few counts. The chain has TRBV6-4 and TRBJ2-3; 8 nucleotides line up with TRBD2. Germline V gene data show CDR1 as MRHNA and CDR2 as SNTAGT. The CDR3 has 15 amino acids. V lost 2 bases, J lost 0 bases, and 1 base stayed unmatched. The CDR3 bases are TGTGCCAGCAGTGACGTAGCGGGAAGCACAGATACGCAGTATTTT. This sequence encodes CASSDVAGSTDTQYF.

This chain connects TRBV7-7 to TRBJ2-2; D might be TRBD1 (5 bases). Looked up from germline, CDR1 is SSHAT and CDR2 is FNYEAQ (reference sequence). Deletions cut 5 bases from V and 6 bases from J, with 13 bases between. There are 14 residues in the CDR3. The DNA for the CDR3 is TGTGCCAGCAGCCCGAGGACACATCCCGGGGAGCTGTTTTTT. Its translation: CASSPRTHPGELFF. Filled out from reference TRBV7-7 and TRBJ2-2, the complete variable domain reads GAGVSQSPRYKVTKRGQDVTLRCDPISSHATLYWYQQALGQGPEFLTYFNYEAQPDKSGLPSDRFSAERPEGSISTLTIQRTEQRDSAMYRCASSPRTHPGELFFGEGSRLTVL.

The chain combines TRBV4-1 with TRBJ2-2, with 12 bases identical to TRBD2. CDR3 size: 16 residues. With 7 bases clipped from V and 4 bases from J, the junction kept 7 bases outside the gene matches. CDR1 and CDR2 from the germline V gene are MGHRA and YSYEKL. This chain's CDR3 is CASTLAGGRGTGELFF. The CDR3 bases are TGCGCCAGCACCCTAGCGGGGGGGCGCGGCACCGGGGAGCTGTTTTTT.

The J gene is TRBJ2-4, the V gene TRBV7-2, with no clear D. Germline V gives CDR1 SGHTA, CDR2 FQGNSA. V was shortened by 1 base and J by 0 bases, with 4 bases between the two germline ends. CDR3 length equals 14 residues. The CDR3 is CASSLGLAKNIQYF. The CDR3 DNA sequence: TGTGCCAGCAGCTTAGGACTAGCCAAAAACATTCAGTACTTC.

The CDR3 DNA sequence: TGTGCCAGCAGCTTTAGCTCCTCCTCCTACGAGCAGTACTTC. Translation gives CASSFSSSSYEQYF. The rearrangement links TRBV7-9 to TRBJ2-7; D ambiguous. Germline CDR1 is SEHNR and CDR2 is FQNEAQ (reference sequence). The CDR3 loop spans 14 amino acids. V lost 3 bases and J lost 0, with 9 bases in between. The whole variable domain, remainder taken from reference TRBV7-9 and TRBJ2-7, is DTGVSQNPRHKITKRGQNVTFRCDPISEHNRLYWYRQTLGQGPEFLTYFQNEAQLEKSRLLSDRFSAERPKGSFSTLEIQRTEQGDSAMYLCASSFSSSSYEQYFGPGTRLTVT.

The chain is built from TRBV29-1 and TRBJ2-1; D unresolved. The CDR3 is 13 amino acids. Germline V gene data show CDR1 as SQVTM and CDR2 as ANQGSEA. Between the trimmed V and J ends, which lost 3 bases and 0 bases, there was a span of 6 bases. CDR3 DNA: TGCAGCGTTGACCCTAGCTCCTACAATGAGCAGTTCTTC. The encoded protein is CSVDPSSYNEQFF.